This T cell receptor beta chain derives from a study of blood T cell repertoires in COVID-19 (dated by TCRdb to about 2020). In the study overall: Samples covering the acute and convalescent phases of COVID-19 were provided by collaborators in the United States, Italy and Spain. The prospective study material was composed of cDNA or gDNA derived from T cells, B-cell-depleted T cells, or PBMCs. Subjects who had been exposed to COVID-19, were actively infected with it, or had recovered from it provided the deeply sampled blood TCRbeta repertoires that made up the dataset. The repertoires were released in a freely available public database intended as a resource for research on the immune response to SARS-CoV-2. The samples were drawn from two sources: the first 160 participants of the ongoing ImmuneRACE study, and some 1,300 subjects contributed by 6 global collaborators. A de-identified subject ID, COVID-19 status, age in years and sex were almost always included in the sample metadata. Where HLA class I and class II types were available, the types were taken from metadata supplied by the sample provider, not from assay-based typing. Beyond this particular receptor, the publication reports: How much clinical and demographic metadata was included differed by source and by participant, and the metadata was provided uncurated.

Reading the germline V gene gives CDR1 SGHAT and CDR2 FQNNGV. V drops 0 bases and J drops 1 base, leaving 9 bases in between. The CDR3 runs 15 residues from the cysteine to the phenylalanine. Of the read, only the CDR3 DNA is kept; its 45 bases are in frame from base 1. The immunoSEQ Assay, a bias-controlled multiplex PCR, was used to amplify TCRbeta CDR3 regions from genomic DNA. Under the source paper's analysis protocol: The number of nucleated cells in each sample was estimated by amplification of reference gene primers within the assay. To quantify the absolute abundance of each unique TCRbeta CDR3 rearrangement, sequence reads were collapsed and filtered. Productive Simpson clonality was computed per sample as the square root of Simpson's diversity index over productive rearrangements. TCRdb holds this immuneACCESS table with in-frame rearrangements only. Some clones are missing; in checked studies, unresolved V genes explain under half, and the rest has no known cause. D and trimming were read from the DNA, whereas the V and J calls and clone size are those reported in that table. The sample records some 150,000 clones, about nine tenths of which are singletons. Of the sample, approximately 0.95% falls within the top ten clones.

Each collaborating institution followed its own protocols to collect whole blood in K2EDTA tubes. Collaborator samples were shipped for TCRbeta analysis as frozen whole blood, isolated PBMCs, or DNA extracted from either sample type. Concerning this clone: Its antigen target is currently unknown. Per-nucleotide qualities are absent, and no much larger clonotype sits a single base away.

The rearrangement combines TRBV11-2 with TRBJ1-1; a tentative D call is TRBD1 (6 bases match). Sequenced material: peripheral blood. The sequence was obtained from a woman aged 50 to 60 with acute or convalescent COVID-19. The nucleotide sequence is given as TGTGCCAGCAGCTTAGATGGGGGCCCGAACACTGAAGCTTTCTTT. This is translated as CASSLDGGPNTEAFF.